The 20 T cell receptor beta chains given below trace back to one sample, sequenced in a study of technical replicates of blood from four donors. Assay used: immunoSEQ multiplex PCR; TCRdb lists only in-frame clones, some missing. The profile covers over 55,000 clones, with about 90% appearing a single time and 5.2% taken by the ten largest. Material: PBMCs. The source of these receptors is a human donor in good health. Some clones in this sample may be carry-over from other donors' samples.

The chain links TRBV7-2 to TRBJ1-2, with 8 bases that match TRBD1. Germline V gene lookup returns CDR1 SGHTA and CDR2 FQGNSA. V lost 1 base and J lost 4; bases outside the gene matches: 11. CDR3 length: 17 residues. The CDR3: CASSLGPGQGLGYGYTF. DNA of the CDR3: TGTGCCAGCAGCTTAGGCCCCGGACAGGGTTTAGGCTATGGCTACACCTTC.

This chain links TRBV6-5 with TRBJ2-3; D uncertain. The CDR3 contains 15 residues. CDR1 is MNHEY and CDR2 is SVGAGI in the germline V gene. V gave up 2 bases and J gave up 1 base, with 10 bases separating them. CDR3 region: CASSYMRGGTDTQYF. CDR3 nucleotide sequence: TGTGCCAGCAGTTACATGCGCGGTGGCACAGATACGCAGTATTTT.

This chain joins TRBV29-1 and TRBJ1-4; weak D call: TRBD1 (5 bases). Trimming took off 4 bases at V and 7 bases at J, with 10 bases between the two ends. Germline V CDR1 and CDR2: SQVTM, ANQGSEA. This CDR3 has 12 amino acids. CDR3 DNA sequence: TGCAGCGTTGGCGGGGCAGGTGAAAAACTGTTTTTT. Its protein is CSVGGAGEKLFF.

The chain links TRBV5-4 to TRBJ2-5; 8 nucleotides line up with TRBD2. The J segment lost 2 bases and the V segment lost 3 bases, leaving 3 bases of the junction unmatched. CDR1 and CDR2 from the germline V gene are SGHNT and YYREEE (reference sequence). This CDR3 has 14 amino acids. Here the CDR3 DNA reads TGTGCCAGCAGCTACGGACTAGCACAAGAGACCCAGTACTTC. This encodes CASSYGLAQETQYF. Full variable domain (outside the CDR3, taken from reference TRBV5-4 and TRBJ2-5): ETGVTQSPTHLIKTRGQQVTLRCSSQSGHNTVSWYQQALGQGPQFIFQYYREEENGRGNFPPRFSGLQFPNYSSELNVNALELDDSALYLCASSYGLAQETQYFGPGTRLLVL.

The V gene is TRBV6-1, the J gene TRBJ2-5; TRBD2 matches 10 bases. V shed 3 bases, J shed 6 bases, and the junction held 7 bases outside the gene matches. From germline, CDR1 is MNHNS and CDR2 SASEGT. The CDR3 sequence is 15 residues long. As DNA, the CDR3 is TGTGCCAGCAGTGAGCTAGCGGGGGCGGTGCAGACCCAGTACTTC. It codes for CASSELAGAVQTQYF.

This chain uses TRBV5-1 with TRBJ1-1; TRBD1 is a possible D gene (5 bases). V gave up 0 bases and J gave up 1 base, with 10 bases separating them. The germline gives CDR1 SGHRS, CDR2 YFSETQ. This CDR3 comprises 15 residues. The CDR3 DNA follows: TGCGCCAGCAGCTTGGCCAGGGTGGGGAACACTGAAGCTTTCTTT. It codes for CASSLARVGNTEAFF.

This chain links TRBV6-5 with TRBJ2-7, with TRBD1 identical over 7 bases. Germline-derived CDR1 and CDR2 are MNHEY and SVGAGI. V was pared by 8 bases and J by 3 bases, with 7 bases of the junction left unmatched. The CDR3 totals 13 residues. The CDR3 DNA is TGTGCCAGCGCTAAGGACAGGTTCTACGAGCAGTACTTC. It codes for CASAKDRFYEQYF.

V usage is TRBV2 and J usage is TRBJ2-3; D is possibly TRBD1 (6 bases). Per the germline V gene, CDR1 is SNHLY and CDR2 is FYNNEI. This CDR3 has 14 residues. Trimming took off 3 bases at V and 2 bases at J, with 9 bases between the two ends. CDR3 bases: TGTGCCAGCAGTGATACAGGGTTCACAGATACGCAGTATTTT. Its protein is CASSDTGFTDTQYF. Full variable domain (missing parts from reference TRBV2 and TRBJ2-3): EPEVTQTPSHQVTQMGQEVILRCVPISNHLYFYWYRQILGQKVEFLVSFYNNEISEKSEIFDDQFSVERPDGSNFTLKIRSTKLEDSAMYFCASSDTGFTDTQYFGPGTRLTVL.

The chain is built from TRBV2 and TRBJ2-7, with D unresolved. V was clipped by 4 bases and J by 6 bases, with 13 bases between them. Germline V lookup: CDR1 SNHLY, CDR2 FYNNEI. The CDR3 covers 13 residues. The CDR3 DNA reads TGTGCCAGCAGTGGAGGTGGCCTAAGCGAGCAGTACTTC. Translated, it gives CASSGGGLSEQYF.

This chain joins TRBV7-8 and TRBJ2-2, with D possibly being TRBD1 (6 bases). Germline V gives CDR1 SGHVS, CDR2 FQNEAQ. This CDR3 region has 14 residues. V shed 6 bases and J shed 2 bases, with 10 bases lying between them. CDR3 coding DNA: TGTGCCAGCAGTGGGGGCAGTAACACCGGGGAGCTGTTTTTT. This codes for CASSGGSNTGELFF.

V is TRBV4-1 and J is TRBJ2-3, with D hard to call. From germline, CDR1 is MGHRA and CDR2 YSYEKL. The CDR3 is 13 amino acids. The V end lost 1 base, the J end lost 5 bases, and 7 bases lay between the germline ends. In DNA, the CDR3 is TGCGCCAGCAGCCAAGGTCGGGTAGATACGCAGTATTTT. It codes for CASSQGRVDTQYF.

This clone was detected only once. The V gene is TRBV18, the J gene TRBJ2-7; D not resolved. Germline assignment: CDR1 KGHSH and CDR2 LQKENI. The CDR3 has 13 residues. V shed 0 bases and J shed 4 bases, with 7 bases lying between them. Here the CDR3 DNA reads TGTGCCAGCTCACCACCCACACATTACGAGCAGTACTTC. It specifies CASSPPTHYEQYF. The full variable domain, rest sourced from reference TRBV18 and TRBJ2-7, is NAGVMQNPRHLVRRRGQEARLRCSPMKGHSHVYWYRQLPEEGLKFMVYLQKENIIDESGMPKERFSAEFPKEGPSILRIQQVVRGDSAAYFCASSPPTHYEQYFGPGTRLTVT.

V is TRBV18 and J is TRBJ2-7; no clear D gene. Germline CDR1 is KGHSH and CDR2 is LQKENI. V lost 3 bases and J 2 bases, leaving 8 bases between the germline ends. The CDR3 extends over 13 amino acids. CDR3 amino acids: CASSPYSTYEQYF. In DNA form, the CDR3 reads TGTGCCAGCTCACCGTACAGTACCTACGAGCAGTACTTC.

This clone was seen a few times. The chain combines TRBV4-3 with TRBJ2-3, with TRBD2 matching over 14 bases. This CDR3 has 17 amino acids. V dropped 1 base and J dropped 2; count of bases not matched to a gene: 2. In germline, CDR1 is LGHNA, CDR2 YSLEER. The CDR3 nucleotides read TGCGCCAGCAGCCAAGGGACTAGCGGGAGGAACACAGATACGCAGTATTTT. Translating gives CASSQGTSGRNTDTQYF.

V gene TRBV7-9 combines with J gene TRBJ2-5; 7 bases are shared with TRBD2. Germline V lookup: CDR1 SEHNR, CDR2 FQNEAQ (reference sequence). The CDR3 extends over 18 amino acids. Trimming took 4 bases from V and 5 from J; bases not matched to a gene: 19. In nucleotides, the CDR3 is TGTGCCAGCAGCTCTCCTCACCAGCGGGACCAAAGTGTGGAGACCCAGTACTTC. Amino acids: CASSSPHQRDQSVETQYF. The full variable domain, rest sourced from reference TRBV7-9 and TRBJ2-5, is DTGVSQNPRHKITKRGQNVTFRCDPISEHNRLYWYRQTLGQGPEFLTYFQNEAQLEKSRLLSDRFSAERPKGSFSTLEIQRTEQGDSAMYLCASSSPHQRDQSVETQYFGPGTRLLVL.

J is TRBJ2-2 and V is TRBV5-8, with 7 positions matching TRBD1. Germline-derived CDR1 and CDR2 are SGHTS and YDEGEE. Trimming at V came to 4 bases and at J to 4 bases, leaving 4 bases not matched to a gene. The CDR3 is 14 amino acids. Here the CDR3 reads CASSRGQPTGELFF. CDR3 nucleotide sequence: TGTGCCAGCAGCAGGGGACAGCCCACCGGGGAGCTGTTTTTT.

This chain connects TRBV2 to TRBJ1-2, with D maybe TRBD1 (6 bases). Germline V lookup: CDR1 SNHLY, CDR2 FYNNEI. The CDR3 has 14 amino acids. V dropped 6 bases and J dropped 4 bases, with 15 bases sitting between them. This CDR3 is CASSNRALGYGYTF. For the CDR3, the DNA is TGTGCCAGCAGCAACAGGGCTTTAGGCTATGGCTACACCTTC. The full variable domain, in which reference TRBV2 and TRBJ1-2 provide the parts outside the CDR3, is EPEVTQTPSHQVTQMGQEVILRCVPISNHLYFYWYRQILGQKVEFLVSFYNNEISEKSEIFDDQFSVERPDGSNFTLKIRSTKLEDSAMYFCASSNRALGYGYTFGSGTRLTVV.

This chain joins TRBV4-3 and TRBJ2-5; TRBD1 aligns across 8 bases. The length of the CDR3 is 16 residues. Per germline, CDR1 LGHNA and CDR2 YSLEER. V was pared by 0 bases and J by 5 bases, with 8 bases of the junction left unmatched. CDR3 in DNA: TGCGCCAGCAGCCAAGATCCCCAGGGGGCGTGGGAGACCCAGTACTTC. The encoded protein is CASSQDPQGAWETQYF.

This chain connects TRBV5-1 to TRBJ2-2; D call uncertain. The CDR3 covers 13 residues. CDR1 is SGHRS, CDR2 YFSETQ, per germline. The germline V and J ends were trimmed by 1 base and 6 bases, with 7 bases remaining between them. The chain's CDR3 is CASSLYEAGELFF. CDR3 nucleotide sequence: TGCGCCAGCAGCTTGTACGAGGCCGGGGAGCTGTTTTTT. Combining the CDR3 with reference TRBV5-1 and TRBJ2-2 gives the whole variable domain KAGVTQTPRYLIKTRGQQVTLSCSPISGHRSVSWYQQTPGQGLQFLFEYFSETQRNKGNFPGRFSGRQFSNSRSEMNVSTLELGDSALYLCASSLYEAGELFFGEGSRLTVL.

The chain couples TRBV5-1 to TRBJ2-1; a possible D gene is TRBD1 (6 bases). Trimming pared 1 base from V and 1 base from J, leaving 12 bases between. The length of the CDR3 is 16 residues. Germline CDR1 SGHRS, CDR2 YFSETQ. CDR3 sequence: CASSLQGPGSYNEQFF. The CDR3 coding sequence is TGCGCCAGCAGCTTGCAGGGGCCTGGGTCCTACAATGAGCAGTTCTTC.